Listed here is a single T cell receptor beta chain. Its antigen is unknown. Base-call qualities are not available, and no considerably larger clone is one nucleotide away. The data derive from a study of cytomegalovirus exposure and HLA in healthy donors (dated by TCRdb to about 2017). About the full investigation: A later analysis indicated that the 120 or so validation repertoires were generated on the platform also employed for the 650 to 850 repertoires of the first cohort. The study was designed to test whether signatures of past pathogen exposure could be identified by cataloging public T cell receptors. Besides the first cohort of roughly 660 subjects, a separate validation cohort made up of around 120 different subjects was used. To predict cytomegalovirus infection status, the study combined high-throughput TCR immunosequencing, statistical association of individual TCRs with disease status, and machine learning. Beyond this particular receptor, the publication reports: It was suggested by the authors that the approach could potentially be generalized to other disease states and immunological phenotypes. Across donors, most TCR sequences were observed very rarely, whereas some public TCRs were present in many individuals. In both the original and validation cohorts, the classifier was reported to diagnose cytomegalovirus status with high specificity and sensitivity. In the study, around 150 TCR beta chains were listed as associated with cytomegalovirus. In vitro tests confirmed that a few of the cytomegalovirus-associated TCR beta chains recognize cytomegalovirus antigens. A later analysis found that TCRs clustered in the first cohort also tended to co-occur in the 95 to 150 validation repertoires, with more than 90% of cluster scores above 0. The validation cohort had no HLA typing available for a later analysis, so co-occurrence within that cohort was assessed over all 130 or so repertoires.

V ends up 1 base short and J 8 bases short, with an unmatched junction base count of 7. Including the terminal cysteine and phenylalanine, the CDR3 comprises 15 residues. The CDR3 DNA has 45 bases and is translated from base 1. CDR1 is given as SNHLY and CDR2 as FYNNEI, both from the germline V gene. Library preparation used the immunoSEQ multiplex PCR assay. Per the original workflow: A statistical classification framework was built to diagnose cytomegalovirus status from the catalog of TCR beta chain sequences. TCRdb carries this immuneACCESS record with in-frame sequences only. Its versions omit some clonotypes, under half of them owing to an unresolved V gene in the studies checked, with the rest unexplained. V and J calls plus clone size are reproduced from that table; the DNA served to infer D and trimming. The sample profile shows around 140,000 clones; approximately 94% of them were found once. The top ten clones comprise roughly 1.9% of the sample.

The donors belonged to the validation cohort of 90 to 150 subjects, which was separate from the 666-subject first cohort. This clonotype originated in a man aged 18 to 29 in good health and CMV-seropositive. Sequencing input: PBMCs. The rearrangement combines TRBV2 with TRBJ1-4; TRBD1 aligns with 7 central bases. The DNA sequence reads TGTGCCAGCAGTGAAGTGGGGGACAGCTGGGAAAAACTGTTTTTT. It translates as CASSEVGDSWEKLFF.